This entry features one T cell receptor (beta chain) sequence. TCRdb's copy holds only in-frame clones and misses some; the assay was immunoSEQ multiplex PCR. The table has approximately 87,000 clones, 92% seen once; the top ten hold 3.4%. This record comes from a study of OX40 agonist ivuxolimab in advanced cancers. Germline values: CDR1 SGDLS, CDR2 YYNGEE. The CDR3 length is 20 residues. The V gene end was trimmed by 3 bases and the J gene end by 4 bases; junction bases not matched to a gene: 16. Sequenced here: CD4+ or CD8+ T cells sorted from blood, sampled in a trial of the OX40 agonist ivuxolimab. V and J are TRBV9 and TRBJ2-2; 12 bases fit TRBD1. The TCR originated in an adult with an advanced solid tumor such as melanoma, head and neck, liver or kidney cancer. DNA of the CDR3: TGTGCCAGCAGCGCTTCTTCGGGGACAGGGGGCAAATTGGGCACCGGGGAGCTGTTTTTT. Protein sequence: CASSASSGTGGKLGTGELFF.